This record looks at one T cell receptor beta chain sequence and its context. Antigen specificity is unknown. This entry belongs to a study of response to subunit inactivated influenza vaccine. Per germline, CDR1 SGDLS and CDR2 YYNGEE. V lost 1 base to trimming and J lost 7 bases, with 11 bases between them. This CDR3 region has 13 residues. Each CDR3 protein gets one entry after TCRdb re-called the RT-PCR reads with MiXCR. The table includes under 200,000 distinct CDR3 sequences, 9.5% to 12% detected once. Study-wide findings and caveats: It was suggested by the authors that few new T cells are recruited by each seasonal influenza vaccination.

This chain uses TRBV9 with TRBJ1-2, with D possibly matching TRBD1 (5 bases). This TCR came from a man between 50 and 69 years old who received an inactivated influenza vaccine. Source: CD8+ T cells sorted from PBMCs, taken less than 30 months after vaccination. CDR3 region: CASSVSRAGGYTF. CDR3 sequence (DNA): TGTGCCAGCAGCGTAAGCAGGGCTGGTGGCTACACCTTC.